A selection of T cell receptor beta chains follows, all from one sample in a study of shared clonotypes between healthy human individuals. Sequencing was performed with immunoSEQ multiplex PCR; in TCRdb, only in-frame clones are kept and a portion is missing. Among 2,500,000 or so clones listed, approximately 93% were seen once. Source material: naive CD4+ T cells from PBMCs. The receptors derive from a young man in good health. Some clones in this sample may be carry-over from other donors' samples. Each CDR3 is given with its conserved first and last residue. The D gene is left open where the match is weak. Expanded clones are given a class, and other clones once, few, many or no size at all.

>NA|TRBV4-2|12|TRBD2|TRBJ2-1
TGTGCCAGCAGCCAGGGGAGGGGTGAGCAGTTCTTC
CASSQGRGEQFF
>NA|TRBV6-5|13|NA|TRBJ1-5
TGTGCCAGCAGTTACGCAGCAACGCAGCCCCAGCATTTT
CASSYAATQPQHF
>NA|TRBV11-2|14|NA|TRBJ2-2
TGTGCCAGCAGCCGAGTGGGAAACACCGGGGAGCTGTTTTTT
CASSRVGNTGELFF
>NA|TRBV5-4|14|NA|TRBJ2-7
TGTGCCAGCAGCTTGGGCGCAGCCGTCTACGAGCAGTACTTC
CASSLGAAVYEQYF
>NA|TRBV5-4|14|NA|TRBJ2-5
TGTGCCAGCAGCTTGTCGGGCACCCAAGAGACCCAGTACTTC
CASSLSGTQETQYF
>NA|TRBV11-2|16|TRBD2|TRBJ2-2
TGTGCCAGCAGCTTACGGCTAGCGGGAGTGGTCGGGGAGCTGTTTTTT
CASSLRLAGVVGELFF
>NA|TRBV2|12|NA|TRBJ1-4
TGTGCCAGCAGTGGGAGTAATGAAAAACTGTTTTTT
CASSGSNEKLFF
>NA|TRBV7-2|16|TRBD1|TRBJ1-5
TGTGCCAGCAGCCTCCCCACAGGGGGCGGCAATCAGCCCCAGCATTTT
CASSLPTGGGNQPQHF
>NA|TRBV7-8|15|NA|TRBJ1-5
TGTGCCAGCAGCTTAGCGGAGTATAGCAATCAGCCCCAGCATTTT
CASSLAEYSNQPQHF
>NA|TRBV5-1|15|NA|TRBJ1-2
TGCGCCAGCAGCTTGGTCCCGGGTTCGAACTATGGCTACACCTTC
CASSLVPGSNYGYTF
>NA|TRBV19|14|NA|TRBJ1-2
TGTGCCAGTAGTATTACGGCCGGTAACTATGGCTACACCTTC
CASSITAGNYGYTF
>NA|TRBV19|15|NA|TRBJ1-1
TGTGCCAGTAGTATGGAACAACGGGGGAACACTGAAGCTTTCTTT
CASSMEQRGNTEAFF
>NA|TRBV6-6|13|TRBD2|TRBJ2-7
TGTGCCACCCCACCCCGCGGGAGCCCCGAGCAGTACTTC
CATPPRGSPEQYF
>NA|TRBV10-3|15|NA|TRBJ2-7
TGTGCCATCAGTGAAGGGATTGCCAGCTCCTACGAGCAGTACTTC
CAISEGIASSYEQYF
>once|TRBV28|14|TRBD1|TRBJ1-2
TGTGCCAGCAGAACAGGGGGCCCCAACTATGGCTACACCTTC
CASRTGGPNYGYTF
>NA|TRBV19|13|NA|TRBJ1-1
TGTGCCAGTAGTATCAAGGGGAGCACTGAAGCTTTCTTT
CASSIKGSTEAFF
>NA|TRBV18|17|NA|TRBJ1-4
TGTGCCAGCTCACCCCGGACGGCCGACTATACTAATGAAAAACTGTTTTTT
CASSPRTADYTNEKLFF
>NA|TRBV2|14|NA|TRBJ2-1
TGTGCCAGCAGTGAAGTTTCCTCCTACAATGAGCAGTTCTTC
CASSEVSSYNEQFF
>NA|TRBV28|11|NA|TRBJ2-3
TGTGCCAGCAGCGTCGTGGGTACGCAGTATTTT
CASSVVGTQYF
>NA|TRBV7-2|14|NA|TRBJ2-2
TGTGCCAGCAGCTGGGACCTACACACCGGGGAGCTGTTTTTT
CASSWDLHTGELFF
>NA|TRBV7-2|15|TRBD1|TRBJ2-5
TGTGCCAGCAGCCCGGGGCCAGGGGGCCAGGAGACCCAGTACTTC
CASSPGPGGQETQYF
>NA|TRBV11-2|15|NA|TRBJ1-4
TGTGCCAGCAGCTTAGGACAGCTCCAAGGGGAAAAACTGTTTTTT
CASSLGQLQGEKLFF
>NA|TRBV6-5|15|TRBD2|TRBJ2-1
TGTGCCAGCACCTCAGGGACTAGCGGGAGGACTAAGCAGTTCTTC
CASTSGTSGRTKQFF
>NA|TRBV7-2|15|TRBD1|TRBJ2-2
TGTGCCAGCAGCGTTGGGACAGGGGTTACCGGGGAGCTGTTTTTT
CASSVGTGVTGELFF
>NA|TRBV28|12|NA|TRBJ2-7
TGTGCCAGCAGTTTAGGTGGTAGCGAGCAGTACTTC
CASSLGGSEQYF
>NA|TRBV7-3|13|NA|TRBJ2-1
TGTGCCAGCAGCCAAACTGAAGGTGGTGAGCAGTTCTTC
CASSQTEGGEQFF